This T cell receptor (beta chain) was obtained from a study of CD4+ T cells in melanoma. Regarding the study as a whole: Diverse differentiation states were reported for melanoma neoantigen-specific CD4+ T cells. CD8+ T cell, macrophage and B cell function reportedly correlated with neoantigen-specific CD4+ T cells.

With respect to this clone: Its target is unknown.

V gave up 3 bases and J gave up 4 bases, with 15 bases separating them. The germline V gene has CDR1 LNHDA and CDR2 SQIVND (reference sequence). This CDR3 spans 15 amino acids. Clones were sequenced by immunoSEQ multiplex PCR, and TCRdb holds only the in-frame ones, with some missing. The table has about 54,000 clones, roughly two thirds seen once. Material for sequencing was tumor tissue. The V call is TRBV19, the J call TRBJ1-1; a possible D gene is TRBD1 (5 bases). The receptor comes from a human donor with melanoma. In DNA, the CDR3 is TGTGCCAGTAGTATCAGGGCGGGCGACGGCACTGAAGCTTTCTTT. Its protein is CASSIRAGDGTEAFF.